This T cell receptor (beta chain) was obtained from a study of regulatory T cells in long-lasting Graves disease. Overall study context: Over 5 years of antithyroid drugs with positive TSH receptor antibodies was taken to mean persistent Graves' disease.

The time point denotes: persistent/refractory GD, antithyroid drugs over 5 years with positive TRAb. The TCR library was made from RNA extracted from PBMCs. Both iRepertoire HTBI primers and Arm-PCR of CDR3 regions were used to build the TCR beta libraries. TCRdb independently ran MiXCR on the multiplex PCR reads; one entry per CDR3 protein. Here the sample spans about 430,000 distinct CDR3 sequences, approximately 22% being singletons. As regards this clonotype: Its antigen remains unidentified.

Germline CDR1 reads SGHRS; CDR2 reads YFSETQ. The CDR3 runs 14 residues. V shed 0 bases and J shed 7 bases, with 13 bases lying between them. The study, taken as a whole, reports: Repertoires from persistent disease leaned toward TRBV28, TRBJ1-2 and TRBJ2-5. The study examined only peripheral blood, not thyroid tissue. Between persistent patients, a few thousand public clonotypes were shared, exceeding the approximately 900 shared between new patients.

The sample in question was peripheral blood mononuclear cells (PBMCs), obtained when the disease was refractory, from a patient treated with antithyroid drugs. V is TRBV5-1 and J is TRBJ1-1, with D possibly being TRBD1 (5 bases). The source of this sequence is a female donor with Graves disease. The CDR3 sequence: CASSLEQGELEAFF. CDR3 bases: TGCGCCAGCAGCTTGGAGCAGGGCGAACTTGAAGCTTTCTTT.